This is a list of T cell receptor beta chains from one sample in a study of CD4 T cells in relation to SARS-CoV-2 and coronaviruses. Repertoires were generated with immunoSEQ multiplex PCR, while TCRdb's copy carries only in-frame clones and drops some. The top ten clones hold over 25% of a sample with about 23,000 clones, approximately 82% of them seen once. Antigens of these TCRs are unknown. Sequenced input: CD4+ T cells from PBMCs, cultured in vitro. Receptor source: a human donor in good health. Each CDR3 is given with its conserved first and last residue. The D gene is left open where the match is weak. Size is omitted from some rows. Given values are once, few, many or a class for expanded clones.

DNA: TGTGCCAGCAGCCAAGTTGCCAGGGGGGACACGCAGTATTTT
CDR3: CASSQVARGDTQYF
length: 14
size: -
V: TRBV3-1/TRBV3-2
J: TRBJ2-3
D: -

DNA: TGTGCCAGCAGTTTAAGGCGGGGGTACACTGAAGCTTTCTTT
CDR3: CASSLRRGYTEAFF
length: 14
size: -
V: TRBV28
J: TRBJ1-1
D: -

DNA: TGCGCCAGCAGTGAGGGGACAGATACGCAGTATTTT
CDR3: CASSEGTDTQYF
length: 12
size: -
V: TRBV10-2
J: TRBJ2-3
D: -

DNA: TGTGCCAGCAGACTAAGTCTATATCAGCCCCAGCATTTT
CDR3: CASRLSLYQPQHF
length: 13
size: -
V: TRBV27
J: TRBJ1-5
D: -

DNA: TGTGCCAGCAGCGTAGGTCAGGACTCTGGAAACACCATATATTTT
CDR3: CASSVGQDSGNTIYF
length: 15
size: -
V: TRBV9
J: TRBJ1-3
D: -

DNA: TGTGCCAGTAGCGGGAGTTTGGAGGAGACCCAGTACTTC
CDR3: CASSGSLEETQYF
length: 13
size: -
V: TRBV19
J: TRBJ2-5
D: -

DNA: TGTGCCAGCAGCTTAGTATTGAGGGGCGGTCAGCCCCAGCATTTT
CDR3: CASSLVLRGGQPQHF
length: 15
size: -
V: TRBV11-2
J: TRBJ1-5
D: -

DNA: TGTGCCAGCAGATACGGGACTACTGAGACCCAGTACTTC
CDR3: CASRYGTTETQYF
length: 13
size: -
V: TRBV7-9
J: TRBJ2-5
D: TRBD2

DNA: TGTGCCAGCAGGTCTAAGAGGCAGCCCCAGCATTTT
CDR3: CASRSKRQPQHF
length: 12
size: few
V: TRBV28
J: TRBJ1-5
D: -

DNA: TGCGCCAGCAGAGATACGACACAGGGCTCTGGAAACACCATATATTTT
CDR3: CASRDTTQGSGNTIYF
length: 16
size: few
V: TRBV5-1
J: TRBJ1-3
D: -